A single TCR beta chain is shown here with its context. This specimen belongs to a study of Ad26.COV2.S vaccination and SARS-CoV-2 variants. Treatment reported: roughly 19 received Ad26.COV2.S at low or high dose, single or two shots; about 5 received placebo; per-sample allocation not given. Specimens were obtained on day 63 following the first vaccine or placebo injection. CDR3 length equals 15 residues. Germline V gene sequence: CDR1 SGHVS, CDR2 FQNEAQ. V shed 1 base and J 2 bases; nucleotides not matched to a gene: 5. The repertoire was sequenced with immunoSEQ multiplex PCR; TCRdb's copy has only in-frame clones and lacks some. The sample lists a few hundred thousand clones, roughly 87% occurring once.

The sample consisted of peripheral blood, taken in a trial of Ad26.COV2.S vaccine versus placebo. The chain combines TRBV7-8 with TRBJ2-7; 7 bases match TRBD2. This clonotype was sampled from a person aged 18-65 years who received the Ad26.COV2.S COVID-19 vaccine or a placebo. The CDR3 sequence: CASSLVASGPYEQYF. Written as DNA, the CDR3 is TGTGCCAGCAGCTTAGTGGCTAGCGGTCCCTACGAGCAGTACTTC. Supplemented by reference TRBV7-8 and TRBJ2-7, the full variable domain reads GAGVSQSPRYKVAKRGQDVALRCDPISGHVSLFWYQQALGQGPEFLTYFQNEAQLDKSGLPSDRFFAERPEGSVSTLKIQRTQQEDSAVYLCASSLVASGPYEQYFGPGTRLTVT.